Listed below are T cell receptor beta chains from one sample, sequenced in a study of vaccination effects on CD4 cells after COVID-19. Assay used: immunoSEQ multiplex PCR; TCRdb lists only in-frame clones, some missing. The sample records tens of thousands of clones, about 80% being singletons. No antigens are known for them. The sample consisted of CD4+ T cells from PBMCs cultured with a peptide pool, taken before COVID-19 vaccination. The receptor source for this set is a human donor who had a prior SARS-CoV-2 infection. The CDR3 runs from the conserved cysteine through the conserved F or W. The order of the fields is D gene, V gene, clone size, J gene, CDR3 DNA, CDR3 protein. D genes are given only for firm matches. Size is stated for part of the rows, as once, few or many counts, or as a class when the clone is expanded.

-	TRBV18	-	TRBJ2-5	TGTGCCAGCTCACCACCGAGTCCTCAAGAGACCCAGTACTTC	CASSPPSPQETQYF
-	TRBV9	once	TRBJ2-3	TGTGCCAGCAGCGACTGGGGCGGGAGCACAGATACGCAGTATTTT	CASSDWGGSTDTQYF
-	TRBV6-5	-	TRBJ2-5	TGCTTAGTGCGAGCGGCCCAAGAGACCCAGTACTTC	CLVRAAQETQYF
-	TRBV11-3	-	TRBJ1-4	TGTGCCAGCAGCTTAGTGACCGGGTCCCTAAATGAAAAACTGTTTTTT	CASSLVTGSLNEKLFF
-	TRBV7-8	few	TRBJ2-7	TGTGCCAGCAGCTTAACCTACGAGCAGTACTTC	CASSLTYEQYF
-	TRBV18	-	TRBJ2-3	TGTGCCAGCTCACCAGTTGCGGCTACAGATACGCAGTATTTT	CASSPVAATDTQYF
-	TRBV3-1/TRBV3-2	-	TRBJ2-3	TGTGCCAGCAGCCAAGAGGGGGCAGATACGCAGTATTTT	CASSQEGADTQYF
TRBD1	TRBV29-1	once	TRBJ1-1	TGCAGCGGGATGACAGGGGCCGAAACTTCGAACACTGAAGCTTTCTTT	CSGMTGAETSNTEAFF
TRBD1	TRBV13	few	TRBJ1-4	TGTGCCAGCAGCTTCCGGACAGGGAGTGAAAAACTGTTTTTT	CASSFRTGSEKLFF
-	TRBV4-2	-	TRBJ2-7	TGTGCCAGCAGCCCCACGAGGGTTGTATCCTACGAGCAGTACTTC	CASSPTRVVSYEQYF
TRBD1	TRBV19	-	TRBJ1-5	TGTGCCAGTAGTATACGGACAGGGGTCAGCAATCAGCCCCAGCATTTT	CASSIRTGVSNQPQHF
TRBD1	TRBV27	-	TRBJ1-6	TGTGCCAGCAGTTTAATGACAGGGGGTAATTCACCCCTCCACTTT	CASSLMTGGNSPLHF
TRBD1	TRBV18	-	TRBJ2-1	TGTGCCAGCTCACCAGGGACAGGGAAGGTAGGAAACAATGAGCAGTTCTTC	CASSPGTGKVGNNEQFF
TRBD1	TRBV24-1	-	TRBJ2-7	TGTGCCACCAGTGATTGGTTTCAGGCAGGGGGCAGTTACGAGCAGTACTTC	CATSDWFQAGGSYEQYF
-	TRBV4-2	few	TRBJ2-3	TGTGCCAGCAGCCAAGTACTAGTTGGCACAGATACGCAGTATTTT	CASSQVLVGTDTQYF
-	TRBV7-9	-	TRBJ1-4	TGTGCCAGCAGCCCCCCGTCCAGGGGTAATGAAAAACTGTTTTTT	CASSPPSRGNEKLFF
-	TRBV9	-	TRBJ1-3	TGTGCCAGCAGCGTAGTTCCCGGGGGGCGCCTTGGAAACACCATATATTTT	CASSVVPGGRLGNTIYF
-	TRBV20-1	-	TRBJ2-2	TGCAGTGCTAGTCTTGGGGGCGCGGACACCGGGGAGCTGTTTTTT	CSASLGGADTGELFF
-	TRBV12-5	-	TRBJ1-1	TGTGCTAGTGGTACGGACGGATTCGACACTGAAGCTTTCTTT	CASGTDGFDTEAFF
-	TRBV7-9	-	TRBJ1-2	TGTGCCAGCAGCGCCCAGGGGTCTCGCTATGGCTACACCTTC	CASSAQGSRYGYTF
-	TRBV12-3/TRBV12-4	-	TRBJ1-4	TGTGCCAGCAGTTATCATGTGGAAAAACTGTTTTTT	CASSYHVEKLFF
-	TRBV29-1	-	TRBJ2-3	TGCAGCGTTGCCCTCAGGCAGACAGATACGCAGTATTTT	CSVALRQTDTQYF
TRBD2	TRBV29-1	-	TRBJ2-3	TGCAGCGCTCGCGCCGGGACTACGACCACAGATACGCAGTATTTT	CSARAGTTTTDTQYF
-	TRBV7-2	-	TRBJ2-5	TGTGCCAGCAGCTTCAATACGTTGGGCTTTCGGCAAGAGACCCAGTACTTC	CASSFNTLGFRQETQYF
-	TRBV5-4	once	TRBJ1-1	TGTGCCAGCAGCTGGGGGGGCTCTGGCACTGAAGCTTTCTTT	CASSWGGSGTEAFF
-	TRBV20-1	-	TRBJ2-1	TGCAGTGCCCCTAGCTACAATGAGCAGTTCTTC	CSAPSYNEQFF
TRBD1	TRBV9	-	TRBJ2-7	TGTGCCAGCAGCCTAAATATACAGGGGCGGGACGAGCAGTACTTC	CASSLNIQGRDEQYF
TRBD1	TRBV6-1	-	TRBJ1-6	TGTGCCAGCAGTGAAGGGACAGGGGGAGAAAATTCACCCCTCCACTTT	CASSEGTGGENSPLHF
TRBD2	TRBV5-4	few	TRBJ2-3	TGTGCCAGCAGCTTGGCCAGCGGGGGGCCCATGGATACGCAGTATTTT	CASSLASGGPMDTQYF
-	TRBV11-2	-	TRBJ2-2	TGTGCCAGCAGCTTAGATCCGGGGCACACCGGGGAGCTGTTTTTT	CASSLDPGHTGELFF
-	TRBV7-6	-	TRBJ2-7	TGTGCCAGCAGCTTAGCCCCGACAGGTACGACCTCCTACGAGCAGTACTTC	CASSLAPTGTTSYEQYF
-	TRBV9	-	TRBJ2-1	TGTGCCAGCAGCGATAGTCCGGTGGATTTTCGTGAGCAGTTCTTC	CASSDSPVDFREQFF
-	TRBV5-1	-	TRBJ2-7	TGCGCCAGCAGCTTGGAGCCGGGGATAGGGTACGAGCAGTACTTC	CASSLEPGIGYEQYF
-	TRBV6-6	few	TRBJ1-5	TGTGCCAGCAGTTACCCTACAGGGTTCAATCAGCCCCAGCATTTT	CASSYPTGFNQPQHF
-	TRBV24-1	-	TRBJ1-2	TGTGCCACCAGTGATTTCTACGGTTATGGCTACACCTTC	CATSDFYGYGYTF
-	TRBV4-1	-	TRBJ1-2	TGCGCCAGCAGCCCAAACCTGGGCATCGGGCGGCATGGCTACACCTTC	CASSPNLGIGRHGYTF
-	TRBV10-1	-	TRBJ2-7	TGCGCCAGCAGTGGCCTGACCAATCTGCGGGTAGACGAGCAGTACTTC	CASSGLTNLRVDEQYF
-	TRBV7-9	-	TRBJ1-2	TGTGCCAGCACCCTAACGGGGGGGGTCGGTGGCTACACCTTC	CASTLTGGVGGYTF
TRBD2	TRBV7-8	once	TRBJ2-1	TGTGCCAGCAGCCCGACTAGCGGGCATAATGAGCAGTTCTTC	CASSPTSGHNEQFF
TRBD2	TRBV24-1	-	TRBJ2-5	TGTGCCACCAGTGATTTGCTAGGGAGGGGCCAAGAGACCCAGTACTTC	CATSDLLGRGQETQYF
TRBD1	TRBV7-7	-	TRBJ2-1	TGTGCTAGCAGTCCCACACCGGGACAGGGGAATGGTGAGCAGTTCTTC	CASSPTPGQGNGEQFF
TRBD1	TRBV5-4	few	TRBJ1-2	TGTGCCAGCAGCTTACCCGGGACAGGGGGCGGCTATGGCTACACCTTC	CASSLPGTGGGYGYTF
TRBD2	TRBV5-1	-	TRBJ2-5	TGCGCCAGCAGCTTGGGGGCATCGGGGGGAGGAGCAGAAGAGACCCAGTACTTC	CASSLGASGGGAEETQYF
-	TRBV4-3	-	TRBJ1-2	TGCGCCAGCAGCCAAGAGTTGTCTGGGCAAAACTATGGCTACACCTTC	CASSQELSGQNYGYTF
-	TRBV10-1	few	TRBJ2-4	TGCGCCAGCAGTGAGTCAGTAGCCAAAAACATTCAGTACTTC	CASSESVAKNIQYF
TRBD1	TRBV7-3	-	TRBJ1-1	TGTGCCAGCCGACTCTGGGACAGGGTTTCGTTTGCTGAAGCTTTCTTT	CASRLWDRVSFAEAFF
-	TRBV6-6	-	TRBJ2-2	TGTGCCAGCAGTTACAGGTGGGGGGGCAACACCGGGGAGCTGTTTTTT	CASSYRWGGNTGELFF
-	TRBV11-3	few	TRBJ2-1	TGTGCCAGCAGCTTCTCTGGTCTAGACTTCCCCGGGCAGTTCTTC	CASSFSGLDFPGQFF
TRBD2	TRBV7-6	-	TRBJ2-7	TGTGCCAGCAGCTCAGCCGCCTTAGCGGGGGGGACCTACGAGCAGTACTTC	CASSSAALAGGTYEQYF
TRBD1	TRBV12-3/TRBV12-4	-	TRBJ2-1	TGTGCCAGCCGGGACAGGGAGTACAATGAGCAGTTCTTC	CASRDREYNEQFF
-	TRBV28	-	TRBJ1-2	TGTGCCAGCAGTTTCGGGCCCTGGGGGTTGGGCTACACCTTC	CASSFGPWGLGYTF
-	TRBV5-1	once	TRBJ1-1	TGCGCCAGCAGCTTGGATGGCGGAGTGAACACTGAAGCTTTCTTT	CASSLDGGVNTEAFF
-	TRBV20-1	few	TRBJ2-7	TGCAGTGCGTACCGCCCCTACGAGCAGTACTTC	CSAYRPYEQYF
-	TRBV20-1	few	TRBJ1-3	TGCAGTGCTACTGTGCTGAACACCATATATTTT	CSATVLNTIYF
TRBD2	TRBV4-2	-	TRBJ2-3	TGTGCCAGCAGCCAGGGACGGGGGGGATCAGATACGCAGTATTTT	CASSQGRGGSDTQYF
-	TRBV6-6	-	TRBJ2-7	TGTGCCAGCAGTTACTGGGGAGATCCCTACGAGCAGTACTTC	CASSYWGDPYEQYF
-	TRBV28	-	TRBJ2-5	TGTGCCAGCAGTCCCGCTGATGGGGGCGGAGAGACCCAGTACTTC	CASSPADGGGETQYF